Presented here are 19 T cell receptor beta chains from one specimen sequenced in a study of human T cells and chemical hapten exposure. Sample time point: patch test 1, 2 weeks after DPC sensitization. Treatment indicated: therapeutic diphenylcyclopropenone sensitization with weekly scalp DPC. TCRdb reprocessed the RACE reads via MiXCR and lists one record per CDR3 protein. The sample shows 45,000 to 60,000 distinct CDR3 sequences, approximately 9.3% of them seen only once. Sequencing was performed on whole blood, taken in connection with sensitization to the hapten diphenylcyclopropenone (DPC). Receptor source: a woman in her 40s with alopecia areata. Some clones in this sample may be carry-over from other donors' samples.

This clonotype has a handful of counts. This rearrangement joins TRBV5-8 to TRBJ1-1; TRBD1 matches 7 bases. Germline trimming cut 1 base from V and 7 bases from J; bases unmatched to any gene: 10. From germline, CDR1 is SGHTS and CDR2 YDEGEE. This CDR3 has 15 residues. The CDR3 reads CASSLPAGGRDEAFF. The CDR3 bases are TGTGCCAGCAGCTTGCCGGCAGGGGGTCGGGATGAAGCTTTCTTT. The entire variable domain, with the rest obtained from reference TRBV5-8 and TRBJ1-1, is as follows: EAGVTQSPTHLIKTRGQQATLRCSPISGHTSVYWYQQALGLGLQFLLWYDEGEERNRGNFPPRFSGRQFPNYSSELNVNALELEDSALYLCASSLPAGGRDEAFFGQGTRLTVV.

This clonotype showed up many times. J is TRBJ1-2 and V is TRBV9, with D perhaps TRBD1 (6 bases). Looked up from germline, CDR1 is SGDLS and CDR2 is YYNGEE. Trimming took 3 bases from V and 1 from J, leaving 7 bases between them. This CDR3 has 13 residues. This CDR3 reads CASSGTVNYGYTF. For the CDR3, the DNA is TGTGCCAGCAGCGGGACAGTTAACTATGGCTACACCTTC. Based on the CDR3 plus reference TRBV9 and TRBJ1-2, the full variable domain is DSGVTQTPKHLITATGQRVTLRCSPRSGDLSVYWYQQSLDQGLQFLIQYYNGEERAKGNILERFSAQQFPDLHSELNLSSLELGDSALYFCASSGTVNYGYTFGSGTRLTVV.

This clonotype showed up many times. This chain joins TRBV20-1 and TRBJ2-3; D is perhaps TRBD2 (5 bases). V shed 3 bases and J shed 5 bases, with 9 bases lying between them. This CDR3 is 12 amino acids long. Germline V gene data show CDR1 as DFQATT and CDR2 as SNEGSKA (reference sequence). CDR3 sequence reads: CSARSGQDTQYF. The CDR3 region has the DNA TGCAGTGCTAGGAGCGGCCAAGATACGCAGTATTTT.

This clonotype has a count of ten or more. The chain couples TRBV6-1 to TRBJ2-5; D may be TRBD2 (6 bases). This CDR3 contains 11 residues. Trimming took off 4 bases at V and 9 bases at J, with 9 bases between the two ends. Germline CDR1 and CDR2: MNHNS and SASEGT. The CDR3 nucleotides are TGTGCCAGCAGTGCGTGGGGGGCCCAGTACTTC. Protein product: CASSAWGAQYF.

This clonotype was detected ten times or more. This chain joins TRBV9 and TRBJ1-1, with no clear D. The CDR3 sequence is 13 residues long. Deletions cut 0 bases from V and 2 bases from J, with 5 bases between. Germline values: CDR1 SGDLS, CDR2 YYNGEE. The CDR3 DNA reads TGTGCCAGCAGCGTAGACCTTAACACTGAAGCTTTCTTT. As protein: CASSVDLNTEAFF.

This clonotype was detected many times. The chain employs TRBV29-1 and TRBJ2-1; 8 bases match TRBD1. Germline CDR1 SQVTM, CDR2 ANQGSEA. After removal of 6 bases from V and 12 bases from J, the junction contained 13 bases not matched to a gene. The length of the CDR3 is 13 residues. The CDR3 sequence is CSVWTGPTGGQFF. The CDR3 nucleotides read TGCAGCGTCTGGACAGGGCCCACCGGGGGGCAGTTCTTC.

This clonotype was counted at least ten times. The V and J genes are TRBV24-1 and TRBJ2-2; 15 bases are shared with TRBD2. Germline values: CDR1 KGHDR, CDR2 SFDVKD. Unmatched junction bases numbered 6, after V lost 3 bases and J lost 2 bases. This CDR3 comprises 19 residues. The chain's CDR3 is CATSDTGLAGGANTGELFF. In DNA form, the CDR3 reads TGTGCCACCAGTGATACGGGACTAGCGGGGGGCGCTAACACCGGGGAGCTGTTTTTT.

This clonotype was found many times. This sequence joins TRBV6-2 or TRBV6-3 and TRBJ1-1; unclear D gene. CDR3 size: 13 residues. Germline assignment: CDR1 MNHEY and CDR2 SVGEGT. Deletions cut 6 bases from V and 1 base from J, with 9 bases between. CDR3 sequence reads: CASSPQENTEAFF. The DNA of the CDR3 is TGTGCCAGCAGCCCGCAGGAGAACACTGAAGCTTTCTTT.

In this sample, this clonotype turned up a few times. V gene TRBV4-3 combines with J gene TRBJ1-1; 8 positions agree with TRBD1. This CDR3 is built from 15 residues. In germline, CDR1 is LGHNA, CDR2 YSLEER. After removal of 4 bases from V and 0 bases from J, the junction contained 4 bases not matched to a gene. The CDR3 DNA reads TGCGCCAGCAGCCTAGACAGGGGAGTGAACACTGAAGCTTTCTTT. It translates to CASSLDRGVNTEAFF.

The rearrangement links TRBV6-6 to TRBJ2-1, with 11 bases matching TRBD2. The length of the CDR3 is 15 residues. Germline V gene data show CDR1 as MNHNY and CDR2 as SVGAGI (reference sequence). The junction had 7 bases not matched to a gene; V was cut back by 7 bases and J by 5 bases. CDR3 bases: TGTGCCAGCATTAGCGGGGGGGGAACCCACAATGAGCAGTTCTTC. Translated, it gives CASISGGGTHNEQFF.

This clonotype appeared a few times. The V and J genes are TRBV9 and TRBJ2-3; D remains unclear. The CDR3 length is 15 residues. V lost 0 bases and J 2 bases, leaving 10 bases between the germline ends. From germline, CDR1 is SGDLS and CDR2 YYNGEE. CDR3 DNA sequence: TGTGCCAGCAGCGTAGAACTGGGCTCCACAGATACGCAGTATTTT. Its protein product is CASSVELGSTDTQYF.

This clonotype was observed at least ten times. The CDR3 is CASSFPLAETQYF. The CDR3 bases are TGTGCCAGCAGCTTTCCCCTAGCTGAGACCCAGTACTTC. The rearrangement uses TRBV7-9 and TRBJ2-5; D is possibly TRBD2 (5 bases). The CDR3 length is 13 residues. CDR1 is SEHNR, CDR2 FQNEAQ, per germline (reference sequence). Trimming took 3 bases from V and 5 from J, leaving 10 bases between them.

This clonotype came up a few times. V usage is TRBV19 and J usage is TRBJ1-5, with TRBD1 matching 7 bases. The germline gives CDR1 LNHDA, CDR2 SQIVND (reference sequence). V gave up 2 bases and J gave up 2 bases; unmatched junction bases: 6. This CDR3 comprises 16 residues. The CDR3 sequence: CASSIPQGYGNQPQHF. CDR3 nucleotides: TGTGCCAGTAGTATACCACAGGGGTACGGCAATCAGCCCCAGCATTTT.

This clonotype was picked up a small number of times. The DNA for the CDR3 is TGTGCCAGAAGCCAACACAGGTTCCGAGAGACCCAGTACTTC. Translation gives CARSQHRFRETQYF. The genes are TRBV5-3 and TRBJ2-5, with D possibly matching TRBD1 (5 bases). TRBV5-3 is assigned to the ORF class and has an uncertain function. Trimming stripped 4 bases from V and 4 bases from J, with 14 bases between. This CDR3 region has 14 residues.

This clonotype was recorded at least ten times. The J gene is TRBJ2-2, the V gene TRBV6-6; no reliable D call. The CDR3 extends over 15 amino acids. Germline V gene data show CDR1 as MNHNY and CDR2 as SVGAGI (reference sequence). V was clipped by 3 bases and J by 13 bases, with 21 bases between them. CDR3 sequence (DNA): TGTGCCAGCAGTTATCCGTCGGGCTCCCCAAAGTGGCTGTTTTTT. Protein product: CASSYPSGSPKWLFF.

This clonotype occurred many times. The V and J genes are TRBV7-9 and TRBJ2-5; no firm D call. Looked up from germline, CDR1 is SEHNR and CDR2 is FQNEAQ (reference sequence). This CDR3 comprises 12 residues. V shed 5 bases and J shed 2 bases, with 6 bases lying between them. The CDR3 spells CASSPIQETQYF. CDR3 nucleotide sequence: TGTGCCAGCAGCCCCATACAAGAGACCCAGTACTTC.

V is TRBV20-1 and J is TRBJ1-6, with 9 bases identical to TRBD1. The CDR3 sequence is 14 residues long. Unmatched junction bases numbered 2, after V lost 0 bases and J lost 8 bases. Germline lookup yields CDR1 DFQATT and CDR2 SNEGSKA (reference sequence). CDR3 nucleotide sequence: TGCAGTGCTAGAGAGACAGGGGGTTATTCACCCCTCCACTTT. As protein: CSARETGGYSPLHF.

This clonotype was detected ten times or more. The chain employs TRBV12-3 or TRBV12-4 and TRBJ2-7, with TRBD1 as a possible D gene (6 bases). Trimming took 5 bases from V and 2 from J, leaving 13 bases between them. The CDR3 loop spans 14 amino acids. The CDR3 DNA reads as TGTGCCAGCAGTCCAGACAGGTATGCCTACGAGCAGTACTTC. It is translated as CASSPDRYAYEQYF.

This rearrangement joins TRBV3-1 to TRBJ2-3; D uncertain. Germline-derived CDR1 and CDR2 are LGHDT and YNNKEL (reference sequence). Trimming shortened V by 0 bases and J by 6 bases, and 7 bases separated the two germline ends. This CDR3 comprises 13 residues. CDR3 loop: CASSQELVDTQYF. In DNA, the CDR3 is TGTGCCAGCAGCCAAGAATTGGTTGATACGCAGTATTTT.